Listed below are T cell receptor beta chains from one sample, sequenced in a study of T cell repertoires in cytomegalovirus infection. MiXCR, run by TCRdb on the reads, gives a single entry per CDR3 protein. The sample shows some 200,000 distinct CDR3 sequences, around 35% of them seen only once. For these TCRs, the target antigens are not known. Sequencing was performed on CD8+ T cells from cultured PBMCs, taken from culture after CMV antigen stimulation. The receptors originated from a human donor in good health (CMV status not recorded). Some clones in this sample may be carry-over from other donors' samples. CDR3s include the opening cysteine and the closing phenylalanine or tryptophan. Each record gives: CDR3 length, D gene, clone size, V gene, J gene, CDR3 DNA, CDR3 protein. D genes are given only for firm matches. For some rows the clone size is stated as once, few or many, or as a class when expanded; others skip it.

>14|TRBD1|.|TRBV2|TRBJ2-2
TGTGCCAGCAGTGAGGGACAGGCGATCGGGGAGCTGTTTTTT
CASSEGQAIGELFF
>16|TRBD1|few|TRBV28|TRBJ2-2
TGTGCCAGCAGCCGATACTGGACAGGGCCAACCGGGGAGCTGTTTTTT
CASSRYWTGPTGELFF
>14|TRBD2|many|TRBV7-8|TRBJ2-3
TGTGCCAGCAACCCACTAGCGGCTCCAGATACGCAGTATTTT
CASNPLAAPDTQYF
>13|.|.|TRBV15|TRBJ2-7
TGTGCCACCAGCAGACCAGAGATCTACGAGCAGTACTTC
CATSRPEIYEQYF
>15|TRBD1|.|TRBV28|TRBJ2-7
TGTGCCAGCAAACCCCCGACAGGGACCGTCTACGAGCAGTACTTC
CASKPPTGTVYEQYF
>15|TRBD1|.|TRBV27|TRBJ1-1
TGTGCCAGCAGTTTAGAGGGGGCAGTGAACACTGAAGCTTTCTTT
CASSLEGAVNTEAFF
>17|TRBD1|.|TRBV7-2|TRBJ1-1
TGTGCCAGCAGACCGGACAGGGCCAGTCAAGGGAACACTGAAGCTTTCTTT
CASRPDRASQGNTEAFF
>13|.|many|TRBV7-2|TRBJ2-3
TGTGCCAGCAGCCGGACTACGGCAGATACGCAGTATTTT
CASSRTTADTQYF
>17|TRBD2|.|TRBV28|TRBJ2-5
TGTGCCAGCAGCTATTTGGCCCTAGCGGGAGATCCGGAGACCCAGTACTTC
CASSYLALAGDPETQYF
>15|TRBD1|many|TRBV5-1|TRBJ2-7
TGCGCCAGCAGCTCCTCACCTTGGACAGGGTACGAGCAGTACTTC
CASSSSPWTGYEQYF
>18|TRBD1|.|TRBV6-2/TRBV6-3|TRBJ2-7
TGTGCCAGCAGTTACCACCGGTTAGACAGGGGAGGTACCTACGAGCAGTACTTC
CASSYHRLDRGGTYEQYF
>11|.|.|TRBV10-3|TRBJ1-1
TGTGCCATCAGCGGGGGCACTGAAGCTTTCTTT
CAISGGTEAFF
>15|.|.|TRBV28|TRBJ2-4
TGTGCCAGCAGGGGAGGGGGCGCCGCCAAAAACATTCAGTACTTC
CASRGGGAAKNIQYF
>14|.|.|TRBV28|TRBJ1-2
TGTGCCAGCAGTGTCTGGGGGGGTGGCTATGGCTACACCTTC
CASSVWGGGYGYTF
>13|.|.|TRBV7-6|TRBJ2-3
TGTGCCAGCGGCCTTATAGGTGGTGATACGCAGTATTTT
CASGLIGGDTQYF
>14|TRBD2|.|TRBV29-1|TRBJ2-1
TGCAGCGTTGAAGAGACTAGCGGACGCAATGAGCAGTTCTTC
CSVEETSGRNEQFF
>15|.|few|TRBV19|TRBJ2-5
TGTGCCAGTAGTATAAGGAAGGACTTAGAAGAGACCCAGTACTTC
CASSIRKDLEETQYF
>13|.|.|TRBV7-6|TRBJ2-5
TGTGCCAGCACCAACAGGGGGGAGGGGACCCAGTGCTTC
CASTNRGEGTQCF
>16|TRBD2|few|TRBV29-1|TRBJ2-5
TGCAGCGTTATGGGACGGACTAGCGGGAGACGAGAGACCCAGTACTTC
CSVMGRTSGRRETQYF
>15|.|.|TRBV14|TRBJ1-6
TGTGCCAGCAGCCAAGGAGGGGTCTATAATTCACCCCTCCACTTT
CASSQGGVYNSPLHF
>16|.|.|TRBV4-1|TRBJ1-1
TGCGCCAGCAGCCGTGAAACGGGGTCCTTGAACACTGAAGCTTTCTTT
CASSRETGSLNTEAFF
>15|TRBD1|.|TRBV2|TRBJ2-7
TGTGCCAGCAGTGTTGTGGACAGGGGTGGCCACGAGCAGTACTTC
CASSVVDRGGHEQYF
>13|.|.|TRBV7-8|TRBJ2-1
TGTGCCAGCAGCTTAGGTGGACAGTACGAGCAGTTCTTC
CASSLGGQYEQFF
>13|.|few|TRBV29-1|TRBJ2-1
TGCAGCGTTGAAGATTGGAAAAGCAATGAGCAGTTCTTC
CSVEDWKSNEQFF
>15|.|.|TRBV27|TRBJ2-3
TGTGCCAGCAGTTTACGGTCGCGGCCCACAGATACGCAGTATTTT
CASSLRSRPTDTQYF
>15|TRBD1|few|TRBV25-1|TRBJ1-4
TGTGCCAGCAGCGAGCAAGGGGGCCGGGGGGAAAAACTGTTTTTT
CASSEQGGRGEKLFF
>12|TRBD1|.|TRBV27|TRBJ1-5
TGTGCCAGCAGTTTTCAGGGGGGGTCCCAGCATTTT
CASSFQGGSQHF
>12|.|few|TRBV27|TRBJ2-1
TGTGCCAGCAGTTACGGACGCAATGAGCAGTTCTTC
CASSYGRNEQFF
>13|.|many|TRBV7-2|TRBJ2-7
TGTGCCAGCAGCTTAGCGGGGGGTGGCGAGCAGTACTTC
CASSLAGGGEQYF
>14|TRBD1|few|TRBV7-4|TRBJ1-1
TGTGCCAGCAGCTTTCTCGGACAGGGCACTGAAGCTTTCTTT
CASSFLGQGTEAFF
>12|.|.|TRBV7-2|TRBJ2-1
TGTGCCAGCAGCTTAGAAAGTGGAGAGCAGTTCTTC
CASSLESGEQFF
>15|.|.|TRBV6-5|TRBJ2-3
TGTGCCAGCAGGGGATGGGGCATAGGGACAGATACGCAGTATTTT
CASRGWGIGTDTQYF
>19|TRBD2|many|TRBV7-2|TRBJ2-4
TGTGCCAGCAGCTTAAGTAGGGGGACTAGCGGGGTAGCCAAAAACATTCAGTACTTC
CASSLSRGTSGVAKNIQYF
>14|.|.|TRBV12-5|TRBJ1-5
TGTGCTAGTGGTTTGGTGGTCGGGCATCAGCCCCAGCATTTT
CASGLVVGHQPQHF
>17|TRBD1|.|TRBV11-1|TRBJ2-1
TGTGCCAGCAGCTTAGCCGACACCGGACAGGGGTTCAATGAGCAGTTCTTC
CASSLADTGQGFNEQFF
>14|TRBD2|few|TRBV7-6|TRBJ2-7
TGTGCCAGCGGTAGCGGGGAGGGACCCTACGAGCAGTACTTC
CASGSGEGPYEQYF
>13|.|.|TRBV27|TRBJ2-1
TGTGCCAGCAGTTCACCCCGGGGAATTGAGCAGTTCTTC
CASSSPRGIEQFF
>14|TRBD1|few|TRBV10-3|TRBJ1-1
TGTGCCATCAGTGGGGACAGGGCGAACACTGAAGCTTTCTTT
CAISGDRANTEAFF
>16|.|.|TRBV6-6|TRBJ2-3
TGTGCCAGCAGTTGGGAGCCGGGAACTGGCACAGATACGCAGTATTTT
CASSWEPGTGTDTQYF
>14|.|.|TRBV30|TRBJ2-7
TGTGCCTGGAGTAATCACGATTCTGCCTACGAGCAGTACTTC
CAWSNHDSAYEQYF
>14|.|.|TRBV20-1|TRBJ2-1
TGCAGTGCTAGAGCAGTGCTGGGCCCCAATGAGCAGTTCTTC
CSARAVLGPNEQFF